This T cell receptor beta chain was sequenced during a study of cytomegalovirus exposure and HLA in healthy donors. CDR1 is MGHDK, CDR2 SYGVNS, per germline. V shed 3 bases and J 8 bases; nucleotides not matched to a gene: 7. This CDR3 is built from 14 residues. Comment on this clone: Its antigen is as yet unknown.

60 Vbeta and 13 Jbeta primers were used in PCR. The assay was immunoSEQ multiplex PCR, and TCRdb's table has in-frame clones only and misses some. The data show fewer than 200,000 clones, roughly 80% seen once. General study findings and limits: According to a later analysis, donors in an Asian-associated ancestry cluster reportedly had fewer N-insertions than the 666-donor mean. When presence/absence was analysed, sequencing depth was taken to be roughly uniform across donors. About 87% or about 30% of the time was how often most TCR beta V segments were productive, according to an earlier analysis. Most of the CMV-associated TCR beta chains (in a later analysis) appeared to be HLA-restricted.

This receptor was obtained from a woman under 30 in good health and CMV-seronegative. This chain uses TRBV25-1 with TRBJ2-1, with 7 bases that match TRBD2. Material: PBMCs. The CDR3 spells CASSDSLGGDEQFF. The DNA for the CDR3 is TGTGCCAGCAGTGATAGTCTTGGGGGGGATGAGCAGTTCTTC. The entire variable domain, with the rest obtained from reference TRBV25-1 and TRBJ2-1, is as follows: EADIYQTPRYLVIGTGKKITLECSQTMGHDKMYWYQQDPGMELHLIHYSYGVNSTEKGDLSSESTVSRIRTEHFPLTLESARPSHTSQYLCASSDSLGGDEQFFGPGTRLTVL.